The subject of this entry is one T cell receptor (beta chain). Being one base from a much bigger clone, this may be a read error. TCRdb reanalysed the 5' RACE reads using MiXCR and keeps one entry per CDR3 protein. The table has roughly 75,000 distinct CDR3 sequences, over 9% seen once; the top ten hold about 4.6%. This specimen belongs to a study of early T cells in non-severe SARS-CoV-2 infection. Looked up from germline, CDR1 is MDHEN and CDR2 is SYDVKM. Trimming removed 4 bases from V and 4 bases from J, with 7 bases in between. The CDR3 runs to 12 residues. This receptor was obtained from an adult who was a healthcare worker with PCR-confirmed SARS-CoV-2 infection or an uninfected control (not recorded which). Sequenced material: whole blood. V usage is TRBV28 and J usage is TRBJ1-1; D uncertain. The CDR3 sequence is CASSSSTTEAFF. The CDR3 DNA reads as TGTGCCAGCAGTTCATCGACCACTGAAGCTTTCTTT.